What follows are 8 T cell receptor beta chains derived from one specimen sequenced in a study of blood T cell repertoires in COVID-19. Some clones are missing from TCRdb's copy, which holds only in-frame ones; the method was immunoSEQ multiplex PCR. The table includes fewer than 350,000 clones, 89% detected once. Sequenced material: peripheral blood. Source of these receptors: a woman aged 60-75 years with COVID-19, enrolled during active disease.

This chain links TRBV5-4 with TRBJ1-1; 9 nucleotides line up with TRBD1. The CDR3 totals 14 residues. In germline, CDR1 is SGHNT, CDR2 YYREEE (reference sequence). The J segment lost 4 bases and the V segment lost 4 bases, leaving 5 bases of the junction unmatched. CDR3 in DNA: TGTGCCAGCAGCGGTTGGACAGGGGTCACTGAAGCTTTCTTT. Translated: CASSGWTGVTEAFF. Full variable domain (rest looked up from reference TRBV5-4 and TRBJ1-1): ETGVTQSPTHLIKTRGQQVTLRCSSQSGHNTVSWYQQALGQGPQFIFQYYREEENGRGNFPPRFSGLQFPNYSSELNVNALELDDSALYLCASSGWTGVTEAFFGQGTRLTVV.

The chain couples TRBV11-2 to TRBJ1-2, with D possibly TRBD1 on 5 matching bases. Trimming shortened V by 0 bases and J by 0 bases, and 14 bases separated the two germline ends. Germline V gene data show CDR1 as SGHAT and CDR2 as FQNNGV. This CDR3 has 17 amino acids. CDR3 in amino acids: CASSLDQGGRTNYGYTF. The CDR3, as DNA: TGTGCCAGCAGCTTAGATCAGGGAGGTAGAACTAACTATGGCTACACCTTC.

The chain has TRBV7-3 and TRBJ2-1; possibly TRBD1 for D (5 bases). The CDR3 has 12 amino acids. V shed 2 bases and J shed 9 bases, with 8 bases lying between them. In germline, CDR1 is SGHTA, CDR2 FQGTGA. The CDR3 protein is CASSLEGAEQFF. CDR3 in DNA: TGTGCCAGCAGCTTAGAAGGGGCTGAGCAGTTCTTC.

The chain recombines TRBV15 with TRBJ1-2; D remains unclear. V lost 0 bases, J lost 8 bases, and 16 bases lay in between. The CDR3 runs 15 residues. CDR1 and CDR2 (germline): LNHNV, YYDKDF (reference sequence). The CDR3 DNA reads as TGTGCCACCAGCAGAGATCGAAGAGCCTCGGAGGGCTACACCTTC. Protein: CATSRDRRASEGYTF.

The chain combines TRBV30 with TRBJ1-2, with D possibly matching TRBD1 (5 bases). Germline V gene data show CDR1 as GTSNPN and CDR2 as SVGIG (reference sequence). V was trimmed by 0 bases and J by 2 bases, leaving 7 bases between them. CDR3 size: 13 residues. The CDR3 region is CAWSVPGNYGYTF. The CDR3 nucleotides read TGTGCCTGGAGTGTACCAGGGAACTATGGCTACACCTTC.

The J gene is TRBJ2-2, the V gene TRBV6-4; TRBD2 aligns across 10 bases. Germline-derived CDR1 and CDR2 are MRHNA and SNTAGT. This CDR3 spans 17 amino acids. With V trimmed by 4 bases and J by 0 bases, 5 bases remained unmatched. CDR3 sequence: CASSVAGGVANTGELFF. The DNA of the CDR3 is TGTGCCAGCAGTGTAGCGGGGGGCGTCGCGAACACCGGGGAGCTGTTTTTT.

The chain recombines TRBV2 with TRBJ1-6; a weak D match, TRBD1 (5 bases). The V gene lost 5 bases and the J gene lost 10 bases, with 15 bases spanning the gap. In germline, CDR1 is SNHLY, CDR2 FYNNEI. The CDR3 covers 14 residues. The CDR3 sequence is CASSSRGEGSPLHF. CDR3 DNA: TGTGCCAGCAGTTCACGGGGGGAAGGATCACCCCTCCACTTT.

This clone was detected once. J is TRBJ1-1 and V is TRBV18; unclear D gene. The V gene lost 0 bases and the J gene lost 1 base, with 6 bases spanning the gap. This CDR3 is 14 amino acids long. The germline V gene encodes CDR1 KGHSH and CDR2 LQKENI. The CDR3 sequence: CASSPPNRNTEAFF. Here the CDR3 DNA reads TGTGCCAGCTCACCACCGAACAGGAACACTGAAGCTTTCTTT.